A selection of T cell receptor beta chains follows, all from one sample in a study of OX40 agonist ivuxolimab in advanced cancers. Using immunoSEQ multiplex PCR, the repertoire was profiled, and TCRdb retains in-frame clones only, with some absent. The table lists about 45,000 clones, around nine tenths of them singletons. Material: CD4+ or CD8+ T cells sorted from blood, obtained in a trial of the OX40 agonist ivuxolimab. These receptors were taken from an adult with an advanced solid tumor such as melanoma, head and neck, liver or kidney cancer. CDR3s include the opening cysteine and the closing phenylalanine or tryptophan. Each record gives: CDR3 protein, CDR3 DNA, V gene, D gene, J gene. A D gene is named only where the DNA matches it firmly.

CASSLAGGRYNEQFF TGTGCCAGCAGTTTAGCGGGAGGGAGGTACAATGAGCAGTTCTTC TRBV28 TRBD2 TRBJ2-1
CASSSTGTGFGEQFF TGTGCCAGCAGCTCTACCGGGACAGGGTTTGGTGAGCAGTTCTTC TRBV7-8 TRBD1 TRBJ2-1
CASSIQGVPEAFF TGTGCCAGCAGCATACAGGGGGTTCCTGAAGCTTTCTTT TRBV7-2 TRBD1 TRBJ1-1
CASSQVLGQETQYF TGTGCCAGCAGCCAAGTATTGGGCCAAGAGACCCAGTACTTC TRBV14 NA TRBJ2-5
CASRRGGQGKMLTQYF TGTGCCAGCAGAAGGGGCGGACAGGGGAAGATGTTGACCCAGTACTTC TRBV28 TRBD1 TRBJ2-5
CASSQGTGQPQHF TGTGCCAGCTCCCAGGGGACGGGTCAGCCCCAGCATTTT TRBV18 NA TRBJ1-5
CASRSDRGMNQPQHF TGTGCCAGCAGGTCGGACAGGGGGATGAATCAGCCCCAGCATTTT TRBV28 TRBD1 TRBJ1-5
CASSMPGTSGETQYF TGTGCCAGCAGCATGCCCGGGACTAGTGGGGAGACCCAGTACTTC TRBV5-5 TRBD2 TRBJ2-5
CASSIGGGGRSYNEQFF TGTGCCAGTAGTATAGGGGGAGGCGGGAGGTCTTACAATGAGCAGTTCTTC TRBV19 TRBD2 TRBJ2-1
CASSPGTGREKLFF TGTGCCAGCAGCCCCGGGACAGGGCGTGAAAAACTGTTTTTT TRBV7-9 TRBD1 TRBJ1-4
CASSDLGAGGGDTQYF TGTGCCAGCAGCGACCTCGGGGCAGGGGGGGGAGATACGCAGTATTTT TRBV7-2 NA TRBJ2-3
CASSSSSLLYTGELFF TGTGCCAGCAGCTCAAGCTCCCTCCTATACACCGGGGAGCTGTTTTTT TRBV7-2 NA TRBJ2-2
CASSPDRGIYEQYF TGTGCCAGCAGCCCAGACAGGGGTATCTACGAGCAGTACTTC TRBV7-3 TRBD1 TRBJ2-7
CASSGGEERSYEQYF TGTGCCAGCAGCGGGGGCGAGGAGCGCTCCTACGAGCAGTACTTC TRBV7-8 NA TRBJ2-7
CAWALWANVLTF TGTGCCTGGGCCCTCTGGGCCAACGTCCTGACTTTC TRBV30 NA TRBJ2-6